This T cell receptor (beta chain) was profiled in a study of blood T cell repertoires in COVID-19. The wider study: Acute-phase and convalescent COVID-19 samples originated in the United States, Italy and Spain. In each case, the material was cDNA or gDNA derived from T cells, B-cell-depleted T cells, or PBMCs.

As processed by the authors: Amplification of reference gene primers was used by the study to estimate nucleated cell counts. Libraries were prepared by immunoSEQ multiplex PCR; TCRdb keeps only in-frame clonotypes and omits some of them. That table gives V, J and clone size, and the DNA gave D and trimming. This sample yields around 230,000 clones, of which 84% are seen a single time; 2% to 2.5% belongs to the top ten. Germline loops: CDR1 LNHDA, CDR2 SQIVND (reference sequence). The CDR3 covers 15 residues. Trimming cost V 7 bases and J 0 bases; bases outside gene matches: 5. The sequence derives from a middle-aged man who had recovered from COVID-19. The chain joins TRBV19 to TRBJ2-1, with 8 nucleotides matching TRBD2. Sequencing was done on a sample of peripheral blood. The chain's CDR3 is CASTSRGGSYNEQFF. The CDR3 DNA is TGTGCCAGTACTTCCCGGGGGGGCTCCTACAATGAGCAGTTCTTC.